A single sample gave rise to the 32 T cell receptor beta chains below, sequenced in a study of early T cells in non-severe SARS-CoV-2 infection. TCRdb fed the 5' RACE reads into MiXCR, producing one record per CDR3 protein. The sample has some 57,000 distinct CDR3 sequences, 10% to 12% seen once. Sequenced: whole blood. Receptors originate from an adult who was a healthcare worker with PCR-confirmed SARS-CoV-2 infection or an uninfected control (not recorded which).

This clonotype appeared many times. The rearrangement links TRBV29-1 to TRBJ1-1; D remains unclear. Germline lookup yields CDR1 SQVTM and CDR2 ANQGSEA. The ends were cut back, 6 bases at V and 2 bases at J, with 13 bases in the middle. CDR3 length equals 13 residues. CDR3 protein: CSVTLTGNTEAFF. As DNA, the CDR3 is TGCAGCGTGACACTCACGGGAAACACTGAAGCTTTCTTT.

The CDR3 spells CASSPQGRGREATFF. Here the CDR3 DNA reads TGTGCCAGCAGCCCCCAGGGGAGGGGCAGGGAGGCGACTTTCTTT. J is TRBJ1-1 and V is TRBV3-1; D may be TRBD1 (6 bases). This CDR3 region has 15 residues. V lost 4 bases, J lost 12 bases, and 24 bases lay in between. The germline gives CDR1 LGHDT, CDR2 YNNKEL (reference sequence).

V is TRBV11-2 and J is TRBJ2-3, with 7 bases lining up with TRBD2. J gave up 4 bases and V 6 bases, and 10 bases lay outside the gene matches. The CDR3 is 15 residues long. Germline V gene lookup returns CDR1 SGHAT and CDR2 FQNNGV. The CDR3: CASRSWGGRSDTQYF. The CDR3 bases are TGTGCCAGCAGGTCTTGGGGGGGGAGGTCAGATACGCAGTATTTT.

This clonotype was picked up many times. J is TRBJ1-6 and V is TRBV7-9; no reliable D call. The V gene's germline CDR1 is SEHNR and CDR2 FQNEAQ (reference sequence). This CDR3 spans 14 amino acids. The V end was cut by 1 base, the J end by 4 bases, with 5 bases between. This CDR3 reads CASSLEQYNSPLHF. DNA of the CDR3: TGTGCCAGCAGCTTAGAACAGTATAATTCACCCCTCCACTTT. The full variable domain, in which reference TRBV7-9 and TRBJ1-6 provide the parts outside the CDR3, is DTGVSQNPRHKITKRGQNVTFRCDPISEHNRLYWYRQTLGQGPEFLTYFQNEAQLEKSRLLSDRFSAERPKGSFSTLEIQRTEQGDSAMYLCASSLEQYNSPLHFGNGTRLTVT.

In this sample, this clonotype turned up many times. The chain employs TRBV7-9 and TRBJ2-7; D not resolved. Germline V lookup: CDR1 SEHNR, CDR2 FQNEAQ (reference sequence). This CDR3 contains 13 residues. V was clipped by 5 bases and J by 3 bases, with 11 bases between them. CDR3 loop: CASSHRASYEQYF. The DNA of the CDR3 is TGTGCCAGCAGCCACCGGGCCAGCTACGAGCAGTACTTC.

This clonotype came up a few times. The chain is built from TRBV14 and TRBJ2-1; 10 positions agree with TRBD2. V shed 2 bases and J 5 bases; nucleotides not matched to a gene: 3. Per the germline V gene, CDR1 is SGHDN and CDR2 is FVKESK. CDR3 length: 15 residues. CDR3 in DNA: TGTGCCAGCAGCCAACAACTAGCGGGGAACAATGAGCAGTTCTTC. Translated, it gives CASSQQLAGNNEQFF. Full variable domain (rest looked up from reference TRBV14 and TRBJ2-1): EAGVTQFPSHSVIEKGQTVTLRCDPISGHDNLYWYRRVMGKEIKFLLHFVKESKQDESGMPNNRFLAERTGGTYSTLKVQPAELEDSGVYFCASSQQLAGNNEQFFGPGTRLTVL.

The table lists this clonotype with many counts. This rearrangement joins TRBV28 to TRBJ1-2; tentative D call: TRBD1 (6 bases). In germline, CDR1 is MDHEN, CDR2 SYDVKM. V was trimmed by 3 bases and J by 4 bases, leaving 15 bases between them. CDR3 length: 15 residues. CDR3 sequence reads: CASSFTPGTTYGYTF. DNA for the CDR3: TGTGCCAGCAGTTTCACTCCAGGGACAACCTATGGCTACACCTTC.

The chain couples TRBV5-1 to TRBJ2-3; the D gene could be TRBD1 or TRBD2 (5 bases each). V dropped 9 bases and J dropped 9 bases, with 14 bases sitting between them. The germline CDR1 and CDR2 sequences are SGHRS and YFSETQ. CDR3 size: 11 residues. The CDR3 bases are TGCGCCACCAGAGAGGGGAGCACGCAGTATTTT. This encodes CATREGSTQYF.

This clonotype was detected many times. This chain uses TRBV12-3 or TRBV12-4 with TRBJ2-1; 10 bases line up with TRBD2. The CDR3 contains 16 residues. V lost 6 bases to trimming and J lost 5 bases; unmatched junction nucleotides: 10. CDR3 in amino acids: CASSPLQLAGHNEQFF. The CDR3 nucleotides read TGTGCCAGCAGCCCCCTCCAACTAGCGGGGCACAATGAGCAGTTCTTC.

Comments on this clonotype: Germline is not matched at one junction end, which may reflect a read error. V is TRBV7-7 and J is TRBJ2-7, with 8 bases identical to TRBD1. Germline assignment: CDR1 SSHAT and CDR2 FNYEAQ (reference sequence). The CDR3 extends over 15 amino acids. CDR3: CASSPDRGPTYEQYF. CDR3 in DNA: TGTGCTAGCAGCCCCGACAGGGGACCAACCTACGAGCAGTACTTC.

The chain links TRBV5-1 to TRBJ1-1; D remains unclear. CDR3 size: 14 residues. The germline V gene encodes CDR1 SGHRS and CDR2 YFSETQ. The ends were cut back, 1 base at V and 3 bases at J, with 10 bases in the middle. In DNA form, the CDR3 reads TGCGCCAGCAGCTTGTCCAGCGTCGACACTGAAGCTTTCTTT. Residues: CASSLSSVDTEAFF.

This clonotype was recorded at least ten times. The chain carries TRBV28 and TRBJ2-3; the match to TRBD2 covers 15 bases. The CDR3 loop spans 18 amino acids. Trimming took 5 bases from V and 5 from J; bases not matched to a gene: 11. In germline, CDR1 is MDHEN, CDR2 SYDVKM. The CDR3 sequence: CASSARTSGGAVGDTQYF. The CDR3 coding sequence is TGTGCCAGCAGTGCCCGGACTAGCGGGGGGGCGGTTGGAGATACGCAGTATTTT. The entire variable domain, with the rest obtained from reference TRBV28 and TRBJ2-3, is as follows: DVKVTQSSRYLVKRTGEKVFLECVQDMDHENMFWYRQDPGLGLRLIYFSYDVKMKEKGDIPEGYSVSREKKERFSLILESASTNQTSMYLCASSARTSGGAVGDTQYFGPGTRLTVL.

This clonotype has only a few counts. V usage is TRBV3-1 and J usage is TRBJ1-4; a weak D match, TRBD1 (6 bases). V lost 4 bases, J lost 5 bases, and 14 bases lay in between. In germline, CDR1 is LGHDT, CDR2 YNNKEL (reference sequence). The CDR3 spans 15 residues. For the CDR3, the DNA is TGTGCCAGCAGCCCCAACAGGGCACCAAATGAAAAACTGTTTTTT. It yields the protein CASSPNRAPNEKLFF.

In this sample, this clonotype turned up many times. V and J are TRBV3-1 and TRBJ2-7, with 11 positions matching TRBD2. CDR1 is LGHDT and CDR2 is YNNKEL in the germline V gene (reference sequence). The CDR3 has 14 residues. The V gene end was trimmed by 4 bases and the J gene end by 6 bases; junction bases not matched to a gene: 5. The chain's CDR3 is CASSPGLAGFEQYF. CDR3 nucleotides: TGTGCCAGCAGCCCAGGACTAGCGGGCTTCGAGCAGTACTTC.

J is TRBJ2-3 and V is TRBV11-2, with TRBD1 matching 11 bases. Germline CDR1 is SGHAT and CDR2 is FQNNGV. Trimming at V came to 3 bases and at J to 13 bases, leaving 6 bases not matched to a gene. The CDR3 has 13 residues. The CDR3 sequence: CASSLDRTGGEYF. The DNA of the CDR3 is TGTGCCAGCAGCTTGGACCGGACAGGGGGCGAGTATTTT.

This clonotype came up a few times. This chain links TRBV27 with TRBJ2-5, with TRBD1 as a possible D gene (5 bases). The CDR3 is 15 amino acids. Germline V gives CDR1 MNHEY, CDR2 SMNVEV (reference sequence). V lost 7 bases, J lost 4 bases, and 19 bases lay in between. The CDR3 DNA follows: TGTGCCAGCACCCCCGACAGAGCCGATCGAGAGACCCAGTACTTC. It translates to CASTPDRADRETQYF.

This clonotype showed up many times. The V and J genes are TRBV5-1 and TRBJ2-5; D is ambiguous. This CDR3 contains 15 residues. The V and J ends lost 0 bases and 0 bases respectively, with 9 bases between them. Germline CDR1 is SGHRS and CDR2 is YFSETQ. CDR3 coding DNA: TGCGCCAGCAGCTTGGCCTGGGTCCACCAAGAGACCCAGTACTTC. Amino acid sequence: CASSLAWVHQETQYF.

The chain uses TRBV7-9 and TRBJ1-2; possibly TRBD1 for D (5 bases). V was cut by 4 bases and J by 3 bases, with 18 bases left in between. Germline lookup yields CDR1 SEHNR and CDR2 FQNEAQ (reference sequence). The CDR3 length is 16 residues. The CDR3 DNA reads TGTGCCAGCAGCTCGGACAAGGCTTCTGGTCACTATGGCTACACCTTC. This translates into CASSSDKASGHYGYTF. Full variable domain (missing parts from reference TRBV7-9 and TRBJ1-2): DTGVSQNPRHKITKRGQNVTFRCDPISEHNRLYWYRQTLGQGPEFLTYFQNEAQLEKSRLLSDRFSAERPKGSFSTLEIQRTEQGDSAMYLCASSSDKASGHYGYTFGSGTRLTVV.

This clonotype was picked up a small number of times. The rearrangement links TRBV5-6 to TRBJ2-3; no clear D. V was clipped by 2 bases and J by 6 bases, with 10 bases between them. This CDR3 has 13 residues. The germline V gene has CDR1 SGHDT and CDR2 YYEEEE. In DNA form, the CDR3 reads TGTGCCAGCAGCTTCTGGCCTGCGGATACGCAGTATTTT. Amino acids: CASSFWPADTQYF.

Comments on this clonotype: A read error may explain this, as a much larger clone is one base away. The rearrangement links TRBV10-3 to TRBJ2-1; D gene ambiguous. This CDR3 has 14 amino acids. The germline V gene has CDR1 ENHRY and CDR2 SYGVKD. The CDR3 DNA reads as TGTGCCATCAGTGAGTCAACCGGAGACAATGTGCAGTTCTTC. It specifies CAISESTGDNVQFF.

The rearrangement joins TRBV4-3 to TRBJ1-2, with D unclear. Germline V lookup: CDR1 LGHNA, CDR2 YSLEER. The CDR3 sequence is 15 residues long. V dropped 0 bases and J dropped 8 bases, with 16 bases sitting between them. The CDR3 nucleotides are TGCGCCAGCAGCCAAGATACGGGAATTGGCAGGGGCTACACCTTC. Protein: CASSQDTGIGRGYTF.

Ten or more counts support this clonotype. The chain is built from TRBV7-2 and TRBJ2-7; D is uncertain. Trimming took 4 bases from V and 0 from J, leaving 10 bases between them. Germline CDR1 is SGHTA and CDR2 is FQGNSA. CDR3 size: 14 residues. CDR3 sequence: CASSSETVSYEQYF. The CDR3 DNA reads as TGTGCCAGCAGCTCGGAGACGGTCTCCTACGAGCAGTACTTC. Together with reference TRBV7-2 and TRBJ2-7, the CDR3 gives the full variable domain: GAGVSQSPSNKVTEKGKDVELRCDPISGHTALYWYRQSLGQGLEFLIYFQGNSAPDKSGLPSDRFSAERTGGSVSTLTIQRTQQEDSAVYLCASSSETVSYEQYFGPGTRLTVT.

This clonotype was recorded a few times. This rearrangement joins TRBV12-3 or TRBV12-4 to TRBJ2-1; 7 nucleotides align to TRBD2. The V and J ends lost 6 bases and 4 bases, in that order; junction bases with no gene match: 9. The CDR3 covers 15 residues. As DNA, the CDR3 is TGTGCCAGCAGGGCCGTTGCGGGGGAGTACAATGAGCAGTTCTTC. This translates into CASRAVAGEYNEQFF.

This clonotype was found many times. The chain recombines TRBV7-2 with TRBJ1-4; 8 bases agree with TRBD1. Trimming at V came to 4 bases and at J to 13 bases, leaving 11 bases not matched to a gene. Germline assignment: CDR1 SGHTA and CDR2 FQGNSA. The CDR3 is 14 amino acids. The CDR3 sequence is CASSYRQGLTRLFF. The CDR3 DNA sequence: TGTGCCAGCAGCTATAGACAGGGGTTAACAAGACTGTTTTTT.

This clonotype came up many times. This chain uses TRBV20-1 with TRBJ2-3; unclear D gene. The ends were cut back, 1 base at V and 2 bases at J, with 4 bases in the middle. The germline V gene encodes CDR1 DFQATT and CDR2 SNEGSKA (reference sequence). The CDR3 runs to 12 residues. CDR3 region: CSARANTDTQYF. The CDR3 nucleotides read TGCAGTGCTAGAGCGAACACAGATACGCAGTATTTT.

This clonotype has only a few counts. The chain employs TRBV3-1 and TRBJ1-1; weak D call: TRBD1 (5 bases). The CDR3 runs 13 residues. Per the germline V gene, CDR1 is LGHDT and CDR2 is YNNKEL (reference sequence). Trimming shortened V by 0 bases and J by 4 bases, and 6 bases separated the two germline ends. The CDR3 bases are TGTGCCAGCAGCCAAGAGGGGCGCACTGAAGCTTTCTTT. Translation: CASSQEGRTEAFF.

In this sample, this clonotype turned up many times. The chain links TRBV19 to TRBJ1-5; 9 positions match TRBD1. CDR3 size: 16 residues. V was pared by 6 bases and J by 1 base, with 7 bases of the junction left unmatched. Germline CDR1 reads LNHDA; CDR2 reads SQIVND (reference sequence). The CDR3 here is CASRQQGTGSNQPQHF. DNA for the CDR3: TGTGCCAGTAGGCAACAGGGGACAGGGAGCAATCAGCCCCAGCATTTT.

This clonotype was found many times. The rearrangement links TRBV20-1 to TRBJ2-7; D uncertain. Per the germline V gene, CDR1 is DFQATT and CDR2 is SNEGSKA (reference sequence). V lost 6 bases and J lost 0, with 15 bases in between. The CDR3 has 14 amino acids. For the CDR3, the DNA is TGCAGTGCCAGGTCGCCTGGGCTCTCCTACGAGCAGTACTTC. Translating it yields CSARSPGLSYEQYF.

This clonotype was observed at least ten times. J is TRBJ1-3 and V is TRBV30; TRBD1 is a possible D gene (6 bases). Germline V gene data show CDR1 as GTSNPN and CDR2 as SVGIG (reference sequence). CDR3 size: 11 residues. The CDR3 DNA sequence: TGTGGGACAGCCTCTGGAAACACCATATATTTT. Translation gives CGTASGNTIYF.

This clonotype was recorded at least ten times. A junction boundary mismatches the germline segment, possibly from a read error. The genes are TRBV7-7 and TRBJ2-1; the D call may be TRBD1 or TRBD2 (6 bases each). CDR1 is SSHAT, CDR2 FNYEAQ, per germline (reference sequence). This CDR3 spans 15 amino acids. In nucleotides, the CDR3 is TGTGCTAGCAGCTTAGAGGGGGGACCCTACAATGAGCAGTTCTTC. Translation gives CASSLEGGPYNEQFF. Complete variable domain (other parts from reference TRBV7-7 and TRBJ2-1): GAGVSQSPRYKVTKRGQDVTLRCDPISSHATLYWYQQALGQGPEFLTYFNYEAQPDKSGLPSDRFSAERPEGSISTLTIQRTEQRDSAMYRCASSLEGGPYNEQFFGPGTRLTVL.

This clonotype has a handful of counts. This chain connects TRBV11-2 to TRBJ2-5, with 15 bases fitting TRBD2. The V gene's germline CDR1 is SGHAT and CDR2 FQNNGV. The CDR3 has 18 amino acids. J was trimmed by 2 bases and V by 5 bases; bases with no gene match: 9. CDR3 sequence reads: CASSRTSGGAIDQETQYF. The CDR3 coding sequence is TGTGCCAGCAGCAGGACTAGCGGGGGGGCTATAGATCAAGAGACCCAGTACTTC.

This clonotype was found many times. J is TRBJ2-3 and V is TRBV7-9; D not resolved. The V gene's germline CDR1 is SEHNR and CDR2 FQNEAQ (reference sequence). CDR3 length: 14 residues. The V end lost 1 base, the J end lost 2 bases, and 7 bases lay between the germline ends. The CDR3, as DNA: TGTGCCAGCAGCTTAGTTCAGTACACAGATACGCAGTATTTT. Protein product: CASSLVQYTDTQYF. Drawing the rest from reference TRBV7-9 and TRBJ2-3, the complete variable domain is DTGVSQNPRHKITKRGQNVTFRCDPISEHNRLYWYRQTLGQGPEFLTYFQNEAQLEKSRLLSDRFSAERPKGSFSTLEIQRTEQGDSAMYLCASSLVQYTDTQYFGPGTRLTVL.